One sample yielded the 9 T cell receptor beta chains listed below, sequenced in a study of cytomegalovirus exposure and HLA in healthy donors. Vbeta (60) and Jbeta (13) primers were used in the PCR. The data were produced by immunoSEQ multiplex PCR, yet TCRdb's version contains in-frame clones alone and is incomplete. The table for this sample gives roughly 190,000 clones. Sequenced sample: PBMCs. All receptors derive from a man in his thirties or forties in good health and CMV-seronegative.

The rearrangement uses TRBV6-6 and TRBJ1-1; 12 nucleotides line up with TRBD1. Germline trimming cut 0 bases from V and 4 bases from J; bases unmatched to any gene: 3. Germline assignment: CDR1 MNHNY and CDR2 SVGAGI (reference sequence). The CDR3 contains 16 residues. The CDR3 DNA reads as TGTGCCAGCAGTTACTCGGGACAGGGGGCTTTCACTGAAGCTTTCTTT. This sequence encodes CASSYSGQGAFTEAFF.

The V call is TRBV30, the J call TRBJ2-5, with 10 bases aligning to TRBD1. V was clipped by 0 bases and J by 4 bases; unmatched bases: 5. Germline CDR1 and CDR2: GTSNPN and SVGIG (reference sequence). The CDR3 has 15 residues. The CDR3 here is CAWSVGQGVAETQYF. In nucleotides, the CDR3 is TGTGCCTGGAGTGTAGGACAGGGGGTTGCAGAGACCCAGTACTTC.

The chain couples TRBV18 to TRBJ2-1; no reliable D call. This CDR3 spans 15 amino acids. Germline CDR1 reads KGHSH; CDR2 reads LQKENI. V was pared by 3 bases and J by 0 bases, with 9 bases between. CDR3 nucleotide sequence: TGTGCCAGCTCACCGGGTCCTAGCTCCTACAATGAGCAGTTCTTC. It specifies CASSPGPSSYNEQFF.

V and J are TRBV4-3 and TRBJ2-7; 7 bases fit TRBD1. The J segment lost 0 bases and the V segment lost 1 base, leaving 9 bases of the junction unmatched. CDR1 and CDR2 (germline): LGHNA, YSLEER. The CDR3 contains 17 residues. Here the CDR3 reads CASSQVLDRTLSYEQYF. CDR3 nucleotide sequence: TGCGCCAGCAGCCAAGTTCTGGACAGGACCCTCTCCTACGAGCAGTACTTC.

This chain connects TRBV5-6 to TRBJ1-4, with a tentative D call TRBD1 (5 bases). The CDR3 is 14 amino acids. Trimming pared 2 bases from V and 8 bases from J, leaving 13 bases between. Germline V gene lookup returns CDR1 SGHDT and CDR2 YYEEEE. The CDR3 nucleotides read TGTGCCAGCAGCTTACGGGGGGTACGGGAAAAACTGTTTTTT. It translates to CASSLRGVREKLFF.

The chain uses TRBV5-5 and TRBJ1-2; perhaps TRBD1 as D (5 bases). In germline, CDR1 is SGHKS, CDR2 YYEKEE (reference sequence). The CDR3 is made up of 14 amino acids. The V and J ends lost 0 bases and 7 bases respectively, with 13 bases between them. CDR3 residues: CASSLGQGPLGYTF. The DNA for the CDR3 is TGTGCCAGCAGCTTGGGTCAGGGTCCCCTTGGCTACACCTTC. The full variable domain, in which reference TRBV5-5 and TRBJ1-2 provide the parts outside the CDR3, is DAGVTQSPTHLIKTRGQQVTLRCSPISGHKSVSWYQQVLGQGPQFIFQYYEKEERGRGNFPDRFSARQFPNYSSELNVNALLLGDSALYLCASSLGQGPLGYTFGSGTRLTVV.

This chain links TRBV27 with TRBJ2-7, with TRBD1 identical over 8 bases. The V and J ends lost 7 bases and 4 bases, in that order; junction bases with no gene match: 9. CDR3 length: 14 amino acids. The germline V gene encodes CDR1 MNHEY and CDR2 SMNVEV (reference sequence). CDR3 nucleotide sequence: TGTGCCAGCAAGTCCGGGGACAGGCTGTACGAGCAGTACTTC. Encoded protein: CASKSGDRLYEQYF.

This chain connects TRBV7-9 to TRBJ2-7; TRBD2 matches 10 bases. CDR3 size: 16 residues. V lost 0 bases, J lost 4 bases, and 6 bases stayed unmatched. CDR1 SEHNR and CDR2 FQNEAQ come from the germline V gene (reference sequence). The CDR3 region has the DNA TGTGCCAGCAGCTTAGCCCTCCTGACTAGCGGGTACGAGCAGTACTTC. As protein: CASSLALLTSGYEQYF.

The V call is TRBV30, the J call TRBJ1-5; D is unresolved. The CDR3 loop spans 13 amino acids. With 3 bases removed from V and 4 bases from J, the gap between germline ends came to 10 bases. From germline, CDR1 is GTSNPN and CDR2 SVGIG (reference sequence). The CDR3 nucleotides read TGTGCCTGGAGGGCCGCGGGAAATCAGCCCCAGCATTTT. Protein sequence: CAWRAAGNQPQHF. Using reference TRBV30 and TRBJ1-5 for the parts outside the CDR3, the full variable domain is SQTIHQWPATLVQPVGSPLSLECTVEGTSNPNLYWYRQAAGRGLQLLFYSVGIGQISSEVPQNLSASRPQDRQFILSSKKLLLSDSGFYLCAWRAAGNQPQHFGDGTRLSIL.